The rows below give T cell receptor beta chains drawn from one sample of a study of CD8 T cells in Susac syndrome. MiXCR, run by TCRdb on the immunoSEQ multiplex PCR reads, gives a single entry per CDR3 protein. The top ten clones hold approximately 0.1% of a sample with 180,000 or so distinct CDR3 sequences, approximately 94% of them seen once. The material sequenced was CD4+ T cells from PBMCs. The receptors were gathered from a human donor in good health. Both conserved end residues are part of each CDR3. The D gene is left open where the match is weak. The size entry is marked missing in some rows and otherwise reads once, few, many or a size class.

clone_size	v_call	j_call	d_call	cdr3_nt	cdr3_aa
-	TRBV20-1	TRBJ2-5	-	TGCAGCCCAGTACTCCAGAGGACCCAGTACTTC	CSPVLQRTQYF
-	TRBV6-2/TRBV6-3	TRBJ2-1	-	TGTGCCAGCAGGCGGGACCGGAACGCCGGGGGCTACAATGAGCAGTTCTTC	CASRRDRNAGGYNEQFF
once	TRBV29-1	TRBJ2-6	-	TGCAGCGTTGAACGCTCTGGGGCCAACGTCCTGACTTTC	CSVERSGANVLTF
-	TRBV29-1	TRBJ2-1	TRBD1	TGCAGCGTTGAAGTCGCCAGGGGACAGCTCTACAATGAGCAGTTCTTC	CSVEVARGQLYNEQFF
-	TRBV20-1	TRBJ2-3	-	TGCAGTACAACTAGGGAGATCACAGATACGCAGTATTTT	CSTTREITDTQYF
once	TRBV29-1	TRBJ2-3	-	TGCAGCGTTGAAGATCGGGGGCGCGGGGGCCCGCTTAAGACGCAGTATTTT	CSVEDRGRGGPLKTQYF
-	TRBV30	TRBJ1-5	TRBD1	TGTGCCTGCGACAGGGGAAGCAATCAGCCCCAGCATTTT	CACDRGSNQPQHF
-	TRBV6-2/TRBV6-3	TRBJ2-7	TRBD2	TGTGCCAGCAGTTACTCGAACAGGGGAAGCGGGAGGAGCTACGAGCAGTACTTC	CASSYSNRGSGRSYEQYF
-	TRBV12-3/TRBV12-4	TRBJ1-5	-	TGTGCCAGCAGTTTTGGCAGGGAGAATGGACCCCAGCATTTT	CASSFGRENGPQHF
-	TRBV12-3/TRBV12-4	TRBJ2-1	-	TGTGCCAGCAGTTTATTGGCGGTAAATGAGCAGTTCTTC	CASSLLAVNEQFF
-	TRBV19	TRBJ2-5	-	TGTGCCAGTTCAGAATTGCGGCAAGAGACCCAGTACTTC	CASSELRQETQYF
-	TRBV29-1	TRBJ1-4	TRBD1	TGCAGCGTTGCTGGGACAGCGGATAATGAAAAACTGTTTTTT	CSVAGTADNEKLFF
-	TRBV4-2	TRBJ1-3	-	TGTGCCAGCAGTAGGACAGCGAACTCTGGAAACACCATATATTTT	CASSRTANSGNTIYF
-	TRBV12-3/TRBV12-4	TRBJ2-2	TRBD2	TGTGCCAGCGGTGGGAGGGATACCGGGGAGCTGTTTTTT	CASGGRDTGELFF
-	TRBV20-1	TRBJ2-7	-	TGCAGTGCTAAAACCGGGGGTTTCAAGGAGCAGTACTTC	CSAKTGGFKEQYF
-	TRBV30	TRBJ1-5	-	TGTGCCTGGGGGGCTGGGTATAGCAATCAGCCCCAGCATTTT	CAWGAGYSNQPQHF
-	TRBV27	TRBJ2-5	-	TGTGCCAGCAGTACAGGGCTGGAGACCCAGTACTTC	CASSTGLETQYF
-	TRBV7-8	TRBJ2-1	-	TGTGCCAGCAGCTTTTTAGCGGGACAGGATGAGCAGTTCTTC	CASSFLAGQDEQFF
-	TRBV30	TRBJ2-5	-	TGTGCCTGTACCAGGGTCGGAGAGACCCAGTACTTC	CACTRVGETQYF
-	TRBV20-1	TRBJ1-5	TRBD1	TGCAGTGCTTCCACTTGGACAGGGGGAAATCAGCCCCAGCATTTT	CSASTWTGGNQPQHF
-	TRBV6-1	TRBJ2-3	TRBD2	TGTGCCACCACTCAACTAGCGAGCACAGATACGCAGTATTTT	CATTQLASTDTQYF
-	TRBV12-5	TRBJ2-1	TRBD2	TGTGCTAGTGGTTTGGTTCCTCTCCCGGGACTAGCGGGAGGGACCTACAATGAGCAGTTCTTC	CASGLVPLPGLAGGTYNEQFF
once	TRBV18	TRBJ1-1	TRBD1	TGTGCCAGCTCACCAAACGGACAGGGATTTGAAGCTTTCTTT	CASSPNGQGFEAFF
-	TRBV20-1	TRBJ2-7	TRBD2	TGCAGTGCCTTAAAAGGGACTAGCGGGAAGCGGAACAACGAGCAGTACTTC	CSALKGTSGKRNNEQYF
-	TRBV12-5	TRBJ2-1	TRBD2	TGTGCTAGTGGCCAGAGCGGGAGTAGGTCCTACAATGAGCAGTTCTTC	CASGQSGSRSYNEQFF
once	TRBV5-1	TRBJ2-5	-	TGCGCCAGCAGCTTGACGTCAGCAAAAGAGACCCAGTACTTC	CASSLTSAKETQYF
-	TRBV20-1	TRBJ2-7	-	TGCAGTGCTATAAATCCCGGGACAAACCGATACGAGCAGTACTTC	CSAINPGTNRYEQYF
-	TRBV29-1	TRBJ2-5	-	TGCAGCGCCGGCAAGATGGGGGTAGAGACCCAGTACTTC	CSAGKMGVETQYF
-	TRBV7-2	TRBJ2-2	-	TGTGCCAGCAGCTTAGCGGTCGGGGGGAACACCGGGGAGCTGTTTTTT	CASSLAVGGNTGELFF
-	TRBV24-1	TRBJ2-7	-	TGTGCCACCAGCGAGAACAGGGACTCCTACGAGCAGTACTTC	CATSENRDSYEQYF
once	TRBV6-2/TRBV6-3	TRBJ2-1	TRBD1	TGTGCCAGTACGCGGGACAGGGGGGGATTGGGTTACAATGAGCAGTTCTTC	CASTRDRGGLGYNEQFF
-	TRBV27	TRBJ2-1	-	TGTGCCAGCAGTTTAGGGGGCGCTGACAATGAGCAGTTCTTC	CASSLGGADNEQFF
once	TRBV18	TRBJ2-3	TRBD2	TGTGCCAGCTCACCGACTCATCCGGGACTAGCGGATTTT	CASSPTHPGLADF
once	TRBV29-1	TRBJ2-1	-	TGCAGCGCTCGGGACCCACTTTACAATGAGCAGTTCTTC	CSARDPLYNEQFF
once	TRBV7-2	TRBJ2-1	-	TGTGCCAGCAGCTTAGGGGGCAGTCTTGCGAATGAGCAGTTCTTC	CASSLGGSLANEQFF
once	TRBV7-7	TRBJ2-5	-	TGTGCTAGCAGCTTGGGTTTGGGGGGCAGAGAGACCCAGTACTTC	CASSLGLGGRETQYF
-	TRBV9	TRBJ2-2	TRBD2	TGTGCCAGCAGTTTAGCGGGAGTGCCCGGGGAGCTGTTTTTT	CASSLAGVPGELFF
-	TRBV28	TRBJ2-7	TRBD1	TGTGCCAGCAGTCGAGGGACAGTCTCCTACGAGCAGTACTTC	CASSRGTVSYEQYF
-	TRBV20-1	TRBJ2-7	-	TGCAGTGCTAGCGGGGACTACGAGCAGTACTTC	CSASGDYEQYF
once	TRBV20-1	TRBJ2-7	-	TGCAGTGCTAGGGGGGACGACGAGCAGTACTTC	CSARGDDEQYF
-	TRBV6-2/TRBV6-3	TRBJ2-7	-	TGTGCCAGCAGCCGCTACGAGCAGTACTTC	CASSRYEQYF
-	TRBV30	TRBJ2-2	-	TGTGCCTGGAAGTGGCAGGCGAACACCGGGGAGCTGTTTTTT	CAWKWQANTGELFF
-	TRBV20-1	TRBJ2-7	TRBD2	TGCAGTGCTAGAACGGGTAGCGGGCGTACCTACGAGCAGTACTTC	CSARTGSGRTYEQYF
once	TRBV18	TRBJ1-1	-	TGTGCCAGCTCACCGTCTGGGGTGAAGGACACTGAAGCTTTCTTT	CASSPSGVKDTEAFF
-	TRBV28	TRBJ1-5	-	TGTGCCAGCAGTTTGTCCAGCCTTAATCAGCCCCAGCATTTT	CASSLSSLNQPQHF
-	TRBV20-1	TRBJ2-2	TRBD2	TGCAGTGCTAGAGATTCAGCGGGAGCCGGGGAGCTGTTTTTT	CSARDSAGAGELFF
-	TRBV12-3/TRBV12-4	TRBJ1-5	TRBD1	TGTGCCAGCAGTCTCCCGTGGACAGGGGGAAGGGGCAATCAGCCCCAGCATTTT	CASSLPWTGGRGNQPQHF
-	TRBV20-1	TRBJ2-7	-	TGCAGTGCTAGAACCGGATCCCCCTACGAGCAGTACTTC	CSARTGSPYEQYF
-	TRBV30	TRBJ2-1	TRBD1	TGTGCCTGGATGGACAGGGTGCTAAGGAATGAGCAGTTCTTC	CAWMDRVLRNEQFF
-	TRBV12-3/TRBV12-4	TRBJ2-3	TRBD1	TGTGCCAGCAGGAATACAGGGGGAGGTACGCAGTATTTT	CASRNTGGGTQYF
-	TRBV7-2	TRBJ2-5	-	TGTGCCAGCAGTACCCATCGGGGGCAAGAGACCCAGTACTTC	CASSTHRGQETQYF
-	TRBV23-1	TRBJ1-5	-	TGCGCCAGCAGTCAAATCCATCAGCCCCAGCATTTT	CASSQIHQPQHF
-	TRBV20-1	TRBJ2-7	-	TGCAGTGCTAGTCCGACAGGGAGGAACGAGCAGTACTTC	CSASPTGRNEQYF
-	TRBV6-2/TRBV6-3	TRBJ1-2	TRBD1	TGTGCCAGCAGTTACGGACAGGGGAGGGACTATGGCTACACCTTC	CASSYGQGRDYGYTF
-	TRBV28	TRBJ1-2	-	TGTGCCAGCAGTGCGCCGGGACGGGGCGACTACACCTTC	CASSAPGRGDYTF
-	TRBV20-1	TRBJ1-5	-	TGCAGTGCTAGGAGGAGGGGGGGAGGTCAGCCCCAGCATTTT	CSARRRGGGQPQHF
-	TRBV5-1	TRBJ1-2	TRBD1	TGCGCCAGCAGCTTGGACGGCAGGGGGAACTATGGCTACACCTTC	CASSLDGRGNYGYTF
-	TRBV11-1	TRBJ2-1	-	TGTGCCAGCACCTTGGGGGGCTATGAGCAGTTCTTC	CASTLGGYEQFF